This paragraph reports one T cell receptor (beta chain). PCR was performed a second time for about 7 to 11 cycles using a sample-barcoded 5' primer and a J-beta primer mix. TCRdb ran MiXCR on the 5' RACE reads and lists one entry per CDR3 protein. The data contain about 1 million distinct CDR3 sequences, almost 25% of them singletons. The germline V gene encodes CDR1 SGHKS and CDR2 YYEKEE (reference sequence). The CDR3 is made up of 15 amino acids. Trimming removed 0 bases from V and 2 bases from J, with 10 bases in between. The data originate from a study of blood T cells in healthy people across ages. These same data were also listed under a study on T cells of mothers and their children. That paper states: When mothers and children were related, their normalized repertoire overlap, which was always slightly higher, did not differ significantly from that of unrelated pairs.

V and J are TRBV5-5 and TRBJ2-3; TRBD2 is a possible D gene (5 bases). Sequenced sample: blood. The clonotype comes from a girl between 2 and 10 years old in good health. CDR3 DNA sequence: TGTGCCAGCAGCTTGGCCGACTACCCCACAGATACGCAGTATTTT. Encoded protein: CASSLADYPTDTQYF.